Presented here are 14 T cell receptor beta chains from one specimen sequenced in a study of blood T cell repertoires in COVID-19. The table came from immunoSEQ multiplex PCR; TCRdb's copy has only in-frame clones and leaves some out. The sample has over 150,000 clones, roughly 87% seen once. The sequenced sample was peripheral blood. The receptors were sampled from a woman aged 60 to 75 who had recovered from COVID-19.

This clone has only a few counts. This rearrangement joins TRBV20-1 to TRBJ1-1, with 7 nucleotides matching TRBD1. The CDR3 runs 11 residues. V shed 5 bases and J 8 bases; nucleotides not matched to a gene: 5. Germline CDR1 and CDR2: DFQATT and SNEGSKA (reference sequence). The CDR3 region is CSAGDSNEAFF. The CDR3 nucleotides read TGCAGTGCTGGGGACAGCAACGAAGCTTTCTTT.

In the case of this clone: Other DNA sequences of this sample code for an identical CDR3. The chain carries TRBV12-3 or TRBV12-4 and TRBJ1-2, with 8 bases lining up with TRBD1. CDR3 length equals 12 residues. Losses at the gene ends were 5 bases for V and 4 bases for J; bases not matched to a gene: 0. CDR3 DNA: TGTGCCAGCAGTGGACAGGGCTATGGCTACACCTTC. Its translation is CASSGQGYGYTF.

The chain has TRBV28 and TRBJ2-5, with 7 bases fitting TRBD2. This CDR3 comprises 15 residues. The germline CDR1 and CDR2 sequences are MDHEN and SYDVKM. The J segment lost 6 bases and the V segment lost 6 bases, leaving 13 bases of the junction unmatched. The CDR3 coding sequence is TGTGCCAGCAGCCCGTGGCGGGGGTGGGGCCAGACCCAGTACTTC. It yields the protein CASSPWRGWGQTQYF. The entire variable domain, with the rest obtained from reference TRBV28 and TRBJ2-5, is as follows: DVKVTQSSRYLVKRTGEKVFLECVQDMDHENMFWYRQDPGLGLRLIYFSYDVKMKEKGDIPEGYSVSREKKERFSLILESASTNQTSMYLCASSPWRGWGQTQYFGPGTRLLVL.

This rearrangement joins TRBV3-1 (or the pseudogene TRBV3-2) to TRBJ2-5; perhaps TRBD2 as D (6 bases). The V and J ends lost 4 bases and 0 bases respectively, with 12 bases between them. CDR3 length equals 15 residues. The germline gives CDR1 LGHDT, CDR2 YNNKEL (reference sequence). The DNA of the CDR3 is TGTGCCAGCAGCCCCTTGCGGGGTTACCAAGAGACCCAGTACTTC. Translation: CASSPLRGYQETQYF.

V and J are TRBV3-1 (or the pseudogene TRBV3-2) and TRBJ2-7; 11 bases are a match to TRBD1. Germline CDR1 is LGHDT and CDR2 is YNNKEL (reference sequence). The V and J ends lost 6 bases and 4 bases, in that order; junction bases with no gene match: 8. This CDR3 comprises 15 residues. The CDR3 coding sequence is TGTGCCAGCAGTTTACGGGACAGGGGGTCTTACGAGCAGTACTTC. This gives the protein CASSLRDRGSYEQYF.

The chain employs TRBV7-9 and TRBJ1-6; TRBD1 is a possible D gene (6 bases). Trimming took off 2 bases at V and 9 bases at J, with 11 bases between the two ends. From germline, CDR1 is SEHNR and CDR2 FQNEAQ (reference sequence). The CDR3 runs 14 residues. The CDR3 nucleotides are TGTGCCAGCAGCTTATTGCAGGGGAGTTCACCCCTCCACTTT. Amino acids: CASSLLQGSSPLHF.

The J gene is TRBJ2-1, the V gene TRBV7-8; 10 bases are a match to TRBD2. With 7 bases clipped from V and 4 bases from J, the junction kept 10 bases outside the gene matches. CDR1 is SGHVS, CDR2 FQNEAQ, per germline. The length of the CDR3 is 16 residues. CDR3 protein: CASIRYLAGGYNEQFF. CDR3 nucleotide sequence: TGTGCCAGCATCAGGTATTTAGCGGGGGGATACAATGAGCAGTTCTTC.

J is TRBJ2-1 and V is TRBV5-4; TRBD2 matches 9 bases. Germline trimming cut 4 bases from V and 7 bases from J; bases unmatched to any gene: 12. CDR3 size: 16 residues. The germline gives CDR1 SGHNT, CDR2 YYREEE (reference sequence). The CDR3 protein is CASSRPSGDRGNEQFF. The CDR3 DNA reads TGTGCCAGCAGCAGGCCTAGCGGGGATCGGGGAAATGAGCAGTTCTTC.

The chain employs TRBV5-3 and TRBJ2-2; 9 bases align to TRBD1. TRBV5-3 is assigned to the ORF class and has an uncertain function. This CDR3 has 16 amino acids. V trimming: 4 bases; J trimming: 5 bases; junction bases outside the gene matches: 9. CDR3 sequence reads: CARSPNRGRKTGELFF. The CDR3 DNA reads TGTGCCAGAAGCCCGAACAGGGGGCGAAAAACCGGGGAGCTGTTTTTT.

The chain carries TRBV29-1 and TRBJ2-7, with D hard to call. The germline V and J ends were trimmed by 0 bases and 7 bases, with 10 bases remaining between them. CDR3 length: 12 amino acids. Germline V lookup: CDR1 SQVTM, CDR2 ANQGSEA. CDR3: CSVEDPGWEQYF. The CDR3 DNA sequence: TGCAGCGTTGAAGATCCCGGTTGGGAGCAGTACTTC.

This rearrangement joins TRBV10-1 to TRBJ2-1; possible D gene TRBD2, 7 bases. Trimming stripped 6 bases from V and 5 bases from J, with 26 bases between. Per the germline V gene, CDR1 is WNHNN and CDR2 is SYGVQD (reference sequence). This CDR3 contains 18 residues. The chain's CDR3 is CASSIHDWGGRSDNEQFF. CDR3 coding DNA: TGCGCCAGCAGCATCCATGACTGGGGGGGCCGATCGGACAATGAGCAGTTCTTC.

The CDR3 is CASSLGGEMGLFF. The CDR3 DNA is TGTGCCAGCAGCTTAGGCGGGGAGATGGGGCTGTTTTTT. V usage is TRBV5-4 and J usage is TRBJ2-2; D perhaps matches TRBD2 (6 bases). V was shortened by 2 bases and J by 13 bases, with 15 bases between the two germline ends. The germline V gene encodes CDR1 SGHNT and CDR2 YYREEE (reference sequence). The CDR3 covers 13 residues.

V and J are TRBV27 and TRBJ2-7; no reliable D call. Trimming shortened V by 5 bases and J by 5 bases, and 10 bases separated the two germline ends. There are 12 residues in the CDR3. The germline V gene encodes CDR1 MNHEY and CDR2 SMNVEV (reference sequence). The CDR3 nucleotides are TGTGCCAGCAGTCGCGCGGCGCACGAGCAGTACTTC. Encoded protein: CASSRAAHEQYF.

The chain uses TRBV5-1 and TRBJ2-3; tentatively, D is TRBD2 (5 bases). Germline V lookup: CDR1 SGHRS, CDR2 YFSETQ. V lost 3 bases to trimming and J lost 1 base, with 12 bases between them. The CDR3 is 15 residues long. CDR3 in DNA: TGCGCCAGCAGCTCGGTGGGCGGGCGCACAGATACGCAGTATTTT. Its translation: CASSSVGGRTDTQYF.